This TCR beta chain was obtained from a study of T cells in Graves' hyperthyroidism and ophthalmopathy. General study findings and limits: Appearing also in blood were most of the thyroid clonotypes expanded above 0.001.

RNA transcripts yielded amplified TCR beta CDR3 regions. The HTBI set primed first-round TCR CDR3 RT-PCR. TCRdb used MiXCR to reprocess the multiplex PCR reads, holding one entry per CDR3 protein. The sample carries about half a million distinct CDR3 sequences, about 16% recorded once. The CDR3 runs 15 residues. V shed 6 bases, J shed 6 bases, and the junction held 9 bases outside the gene matches. Germline V gene sequence: CDR1 MNHEY, CDR2 SVGEGT. A remark on this clonotype: Its antigen is unknown.

With duration under 3 months, ophthalmopathy was active: Clinical Activity Score at least 3, NOSPECS at least 4. Isolation of PBMCs was performed on 8.5 to 10 ml fresh peripheral blood. The TCR originated in a woman in her 30s with Graves' ophthalmopathy. The genes are TRBV6-2 or TRBV6-3 and TRBJ2-1; 9 bases align to TRBD2. The sequencing sample was made of blood. The chain's CDR3 is CASRAGGQGFNEQFF. The CDR3 DNA is TGTGCCAGCAGGGCGGGAGGGCAAGGGTTCAATGAGCAGTTCTTC.